This T cell receptor (beta chain) was found in a study of vaccination effects on CD4 cells after COVID-19. The study, taken as a whole, reports: Marked clonal contraction was seen in infection- and vaccine-induced clones late after vaccination.

Comments on this clone: The antigen is undetermined.

The protocol was immunoSEQ multiplex PCR, while the TCRdb copy is restricted to in-frame clones and leaves out a portion. In the table there are roughly 15,000 clones, around 80% of which are singletons. Per germline, CDR1 SNHLY and CDR2 FYNNEI. Deletions cut 7 bases from V and 5 bases from J, with 11 bases between. CDR3 length: 12 residues. CD4+ T cells specific for antigen were expanded with viral peptide pools by the ViraFEST assay before sequencing. It was after nine to ten days of culture that CD4+ T cells were isolated. The person had a PCR-confirmed SARS-CoV-2 infection during March to December 2020. Two doses of BNT162b2 or mRNA-1273 vaccine were administered to participants. Each well held some 2.2 million PBMC cultured with roughly 10 ug/ml peptides and roughly 9 IU/ml IL-2.

The sequences come from CD4+ T cells from PBMCs cultured with SARS-CoV-2 spike peptides, collected after COVID-19 vaccination. The clonotype was recovered from a human donor who had a prior SARS-CoV-2 infection. The chain uses TRBV2 and TRBJ2-5; D ambiguous. CDR3 in DNA: TGTGCCAGCACCTTCGGGCATGAGACCCAGTACTTC. Translated: CASTFGHETQYF.